This T cell receptor beta chain came from a study of T cell responses to AZD1222 COVID-19 vaccine. General observations from the study: CD4 TCRs linked to vaccination spanned spike, dominating at 160-218 and 743-854.

Only in-frame clones appear in the TCRdb table, and some are missing; sequencing was by immunoSEQ multiplex PCR. Among 100,000 to 150,000 clones listed, 70% to 90% were seen once. Of note for this clone: The antigen is undetermined.

The CDR3 sequence is 13 residues long. CDR1 and CDR2 (germline): LGHDT, YNNKEL (reference sequence). V was shortened by 2 bases and J by 6 bases, with 10 bases between the two germline ends. The sequence came from an adult in good health. The rearrangement links TRBV3-1 (or the pseudogene TRBV3-2) to TRBJ1-1, with D unresolved. Sequences were derived from peripheral blood, sampled on day 0 of AZD1222 vaccination. For the CDR3, the DNA is TGTGCCAGCAGCCAATCGGAAGGTTCTGAAGCTTTCTTT. It specifies CASSQSEGSEAFF.